These T cell receptor beta chains were read from a single sample in a study of OX40 agonist ivuxolimab in advanced cancers. Sequencing used immunoSEQ multiplex PCR; TCRdb keeps in-frame clones, though not all of them. The profile shows approximately 22,000 clones, approximately 85% of them singletons. Sample: CD4+ or CD8+ T cells sorted from blood, taken in a trial of the OX40 agonist ivuxolimab. The receptors originated from an adult with an advanced solid tumor such as melanoma, head and neck, liver or kidney cancer. CDR3s include the opening cysteine and the closing phenylalanine or tryptophan. D genes are given only for firm matches. The size entry is marked missing in some rows and otherwise reads once, few, many or a size class.

cdr3_aa cdr3_nt clone_size j_call d_call v_call
CASSSPDGYTEAFF TGTGCCAGCAGTTCCCCGGACGGGTACACTGAAGCTTTCTTT . TRBJ1-1 . TRBV6-5
CASSLEAGYEQYF TGCGCCAGCAGCTTGGAAGCCGGCTACGAGCAGTACTTC . TRBJ2-7 . TRBV5-1
CASRPGQGLNEKLFF TGTGCCAGCAGGCCGGGACAGGGGCTTAATGAAAAACTGTTTTTT . TRBJ1-4 TRBD1 TRBV27
CASSFGGGDGYTF TGTGCCAGCTCCTTCGGGGGAGGGGATGGCTACACCTTC . TRBJ1-2 . TRBV27
CASSTSGNQYGYTF TGTGCCAGTAGTACGAGCGGGAACCAATATGGCTACACCTTC . TRBJ1-2 . TRBV19
CASSSPPELADTQYF TGTGCCAGCAGTTCCCCCCCAGAGCTGGCAGATACGCAGTATTTT . TRBJ2-3 . TRBV28
CASSLQGSFSYEQYF TGTGCCAGCAGTTTACAGGGGTCATTCTCCTACGAGCAGTACTTC . TRBJ2-7 TRBD1 TRBV7-8
CASSQFLGAGGSHSYNEQFF TGCGCCAGCAGTCAGTTTTTAGGGGCGGGAGGGTCCCACTCCTACAATGAGCAGTTCTTC . TRBJ2-1 TRBD2 TRBV23-1
CASSEAKTAFF TGTGCCAGCAGTGAAGCAAAAACGGCTTTCTTT . TRBJ1-1 . TRBV6-1
CASSVASTGTNYGYTF TGTGCCAGCAGCGTAGCTTCGACAGGGACTAACTATGGCTACACCTTC . TRBJ1-2 TRBD1 TRBV9
CAWATGEKLFF TGTGCCTGGGCGACAGGGGAAAAACTGTTTTTT . TRBJ1-4 TRBD1 TRBV30
CASSARPGPQRAEAFF TGTGCCAGCAGCGCCAGACCGGGACCCCAAAGGGCTGAAGCTTTCTTT few TRBJ1-1 . TRBV7-9
CASNRLAGGKDEQFF TGTGCCAGCAACCGACTAGCGGGGGGAAAGGATGAGCAGTTCTTC . TRBJ2-1 TRBD2 TRBV28
CASSLGRDNYGYTF TGTGCCAGCAGCCTGGGGAGAGACAACTATGGCTACACCTTC . TRBJ1-2 . TRBV2
CASSKLAGPTDTQYF TGCGCCAGCAGCAAACTAGCGGGTCCCACAGATACGCAGTATTTT . TRBJ2-3 TRBD2 TRBV5-1
CASSESTAHEQYF TGTGCCAGCAGTGAATCTACAGCACACGAGCAGTACTTC . TRBJ2-7 . TRBV6-1
CATGQGRSAEAFF TGTGCCACCGGACAAGGACGATCCGCTGAAGCTTTCTTT . TRBJ1-1 . TRBV27
CASSPTGPDLSSYEQYF TGTGCCAGCAGCCCCACCGGCCCGGACCTGAGCTCCTACGAGCAGTACTTC . TRBJ2-7 . TRBV7-9
CASRLGLAAYNEQFF TGTGCCAGTAGACTAGGACTAGCGGCCTACAATGAGCAGTTCTTC . TRBJ2-1 TRBD2 TRBV19
CASSYGGEQYF TGTGCCAGCAGTTATGGGGGTGAGCAGTACTTC . TRBJ2-7 . TRBV6-5
CASSPLGSYEQYF TGTGCCAGCAGCCCTCTGGGATCCTACGAGCAGTACTTC . TRBJ2-7 . TRBV28
CASSPGGSDYGYTF TGTGCCAGCAGCCCAGGGGGGTCAGACTATGGCTACACCTTC . TRBJ1-2 TRBD1 TRBV11-2
CASSEGGNTEAFF TGTGCCAGTTCCGAAGGGGGGAACACTGAAGCTTTCTTT . TRBJ1-1 . TRBV2
CASSLEASIYEQYF TGTGCCAGCAGCTTAGAGGCCAGCATCTACGAGCAGTACTTC . TRBJ2-7 . TRBV11-2
CASSPRSEQETQYF TGTGCCAGCAGCCCCCGCAGCGAACAAGAGACCCAGTACTTC hyperexpanded TRBJ2-5 . TRBV13
CSVRVPFSYNEQFF TGCAGCGTTAGGGTACCCTTCTCCTACAATGAGCAGTTCTTC . TRBJ2-1 . TRBV29-1
CATEGQGGDTQYF TGTGCCACTGAGGGACAGGGAGGAGATACGCAGTATTTT . TRBJ2-3 TRBD1 TRBV19
CASSLTGFSGEQYF TGTGCCAGCAGTTTAACGGGCTTCTCGGGCGAGCAGTACTTC . TRBJ2-7 . TRBV28